This T cell receptor (beta chain) was identified during a study of blood T cells in healthy people across ages. V dropped 0 bases and J dropped 1 base, with 15 bases sitting between them. CDR1 is LGHNA, CDR2 YSLEER, per germline. The length of the CDR3 is 17 residues. Study observations and caveats: PBMC samples, being unsorted, prevented any conclusive comparison of naive and antigen-experienced cells. Estimated diversity, derived from one million T cells, was regarded as an underestimate.

Donors were systemically healthy Caucasian individuals from Russia aged about 6 to 90 years. This clonotype has more than one count but fewer than ten. The antigen is not known. Alongside a J-beta primer mix, a sample-barcoded 5' primer served in a second PCR lasting about 7 to 11 cycles. Every sample gave at least 2.5 million paired-end reads containing CDR3. TCRdb recomputed calls from the 5' RACE reads with MiXCR, one row per CDR3 protein. This table has roughly 1.5 million distinct CDR3 sequences, about 45% appearing once. The V call is TRBV4-3, the J call TRBJ1-1, with D uncertain. Sequencing used blood. The receptor comes from a woman aged 18-29 years in good health. CDR3 sequence: CASSQDQVVGPNTEAFF. The CDR3 region has the DNA TGCGCCAGCAGCCAAGATCAGGTCGTCGGTCCGAACACTGAAGCTTTCTTT.